Here is one TCR beta chain with its context. Antigen specificity is unknown. This specimen belongs to a study of response to subunit inactivated influenza vaccine. MiXCR was run by TCRdb on the RT-PCR reads, yielding one entry per CDR3 protein. The data hold about 800,000 distinct CDR3 sequences, with 21% observed a single time. Findings and caveats of the study: Each seasonal flu vaccination may recruit only limited new T cells, authors suggested.

V was shortened by 5 bases and J by 7 bases, with 20 bases between the two germline ends. The CDR3 has 15 residues. This sequence originates from a man in his fifties or sixties who received an inactivated influenza vaccine. The chain combines TRBV12-3 or TRBV12-4 with TRBJ1-2; D might be TRBD1 (6 bases). Material: PBMCs from blood, obtained 4 to 6 days after vaccination. The chain's CDR3 is CASSPLAGAGRGYTF. The DNA of the CDR3 is TGTGCCAGCAGTCCTCTGGCAGGGGCCGGACGTGGCTACACCTTC.